This paragraph reports one T cell receptor beta chain. Its antigen is unidentified. This record belongs to a study of early T cells in non-severe SARS-CoV-2 infection. Study in general: The study sequenced bulk RNA from unsorted whole blood, with chains unpaired.

Overall study results and limits: Private and CD4 specificities were missed by VDJdb matching, which favored anti-spike CD8 responses.

The germline V gene has CDR1 MNHEY and CDR2 SVGAGI. CDR3 length: 14 residues. V was cut by 6 bases and J by 8 bases, with 14 bases left in between. Individual cDNA molecules were tagged with unique molecular identifiers. TCRdb reprocessed the 5' RACE reads with MiXCR, giving one entry per CDR3 protein. The data show 59,000 or so distinct CDR3 sequences, over 9.5% seen once. The source is an adult who was a healthcare worker with PCR-confirmed SARS-CoV-2 infection or an uninfected control (not recorded which). Sample: whole blood, taken at baseline. The chain is built from TRBV6-5 and TRBJ1-6; D is ambiguous. CDR3 sequence reads: CASRVQISDSPLHF. The CDR3 DNA sequence: TGTGCCAGCAGAGTACAGATCAGTGATTCACCCCTCCACTTT.